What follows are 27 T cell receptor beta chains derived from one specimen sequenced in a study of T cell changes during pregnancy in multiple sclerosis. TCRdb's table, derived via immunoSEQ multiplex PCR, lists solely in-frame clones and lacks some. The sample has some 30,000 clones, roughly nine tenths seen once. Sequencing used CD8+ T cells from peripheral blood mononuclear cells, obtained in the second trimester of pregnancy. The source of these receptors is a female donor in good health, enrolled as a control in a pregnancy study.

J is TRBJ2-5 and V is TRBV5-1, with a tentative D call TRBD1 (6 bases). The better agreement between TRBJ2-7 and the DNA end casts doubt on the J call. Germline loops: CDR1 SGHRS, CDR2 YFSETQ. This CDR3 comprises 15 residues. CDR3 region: CASSPRQDPSYEQYF. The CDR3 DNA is TGCGCCAGCTCCCCGCGACAGGACCCCTCCTACGAGCAGTACTTC.

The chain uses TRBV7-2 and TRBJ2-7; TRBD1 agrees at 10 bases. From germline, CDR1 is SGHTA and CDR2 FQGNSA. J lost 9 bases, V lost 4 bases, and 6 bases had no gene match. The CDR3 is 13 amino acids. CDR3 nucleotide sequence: TGTGCCAGCAGCTCCGGGACAGGGGTTGTGCAGTACTTC. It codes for CASSSGTGVVQYF. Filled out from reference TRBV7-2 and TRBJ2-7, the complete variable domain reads GAGVSQSPSNKVTEKGKDVELRCDPISGHTALYWYRQSLGQGLEFLIYFQGNSAPDKSGLPSDRFSAERTGGSVSTLTIQRTQQEDSAVYLCASSSGTGVVQYFGPGTRLTVT.

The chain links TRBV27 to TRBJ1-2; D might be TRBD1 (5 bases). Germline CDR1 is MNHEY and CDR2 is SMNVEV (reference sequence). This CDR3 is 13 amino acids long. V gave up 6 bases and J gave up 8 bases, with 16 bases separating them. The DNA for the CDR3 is TGTGCCAGCAGGGGGCTCGGGGAGGGAGGCTACACCTTC. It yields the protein CASRGLGEGGYTF.

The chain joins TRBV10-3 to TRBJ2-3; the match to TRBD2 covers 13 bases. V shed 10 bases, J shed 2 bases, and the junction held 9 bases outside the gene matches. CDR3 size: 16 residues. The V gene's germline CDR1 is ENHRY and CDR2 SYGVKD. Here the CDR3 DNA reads TGTGCCACCAAGGGAACTAGCGGGGGGGACACAGATACGCAGTATTTT. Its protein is CATKGTSGGDTDTQYF.

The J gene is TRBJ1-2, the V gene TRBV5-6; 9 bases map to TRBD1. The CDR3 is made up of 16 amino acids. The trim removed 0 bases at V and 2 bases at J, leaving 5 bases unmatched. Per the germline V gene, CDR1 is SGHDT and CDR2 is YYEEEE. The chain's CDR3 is CASSLAGQGMNYGYTF. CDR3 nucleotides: TGTGCCAGCAGCTTGGCCGGACAGGGGATGAACTATGGCTACACCTTC.

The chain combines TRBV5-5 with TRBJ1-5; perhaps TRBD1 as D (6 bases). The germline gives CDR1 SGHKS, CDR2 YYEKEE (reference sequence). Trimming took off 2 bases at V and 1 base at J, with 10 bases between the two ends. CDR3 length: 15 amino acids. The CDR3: CASSFQGISNQPQHF. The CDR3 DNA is TGTGCCAGCAGCTTCCAGGGGATCAGCAATCAGCCCCAGCATTTT.

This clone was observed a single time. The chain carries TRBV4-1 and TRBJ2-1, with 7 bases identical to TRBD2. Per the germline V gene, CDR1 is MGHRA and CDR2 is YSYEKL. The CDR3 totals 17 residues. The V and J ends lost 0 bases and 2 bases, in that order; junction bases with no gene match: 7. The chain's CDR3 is CASSQDEAGLPYNEQFF. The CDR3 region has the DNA TGCGCCAGCAGCCAAGATGAAGCGGGGCTCCCCTACAATGAGCAGTTCTTC.

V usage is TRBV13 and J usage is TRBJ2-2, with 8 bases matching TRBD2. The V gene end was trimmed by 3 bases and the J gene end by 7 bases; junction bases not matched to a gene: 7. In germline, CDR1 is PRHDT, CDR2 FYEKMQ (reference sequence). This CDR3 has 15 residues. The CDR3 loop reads CASSFNGGAGGELFF. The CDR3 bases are TGTGCCAGCAGCTTCAACGGGGGGGCCGGCGGGGAGCTGTTTTTT.

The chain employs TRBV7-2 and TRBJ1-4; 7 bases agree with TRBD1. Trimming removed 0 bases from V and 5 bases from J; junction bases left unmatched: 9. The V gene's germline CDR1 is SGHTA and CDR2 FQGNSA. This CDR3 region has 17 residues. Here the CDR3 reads CASSLALIGTENEKLFF. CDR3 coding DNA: TGTGCCAGCAGCTTAGCCCTTATCGGGACAGAAAATGAAAAACTGTTTTTT. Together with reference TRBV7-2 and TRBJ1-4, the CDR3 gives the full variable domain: GAGVSQSPSNKVTEKGKDVELRCDPISGHTALYWYRQSLGQGLEFLIYFQGNSAPDKSGLPSDRFSAERTGGSVSTLTIQRTQQEDSAVYLCASSLALIGTENEKLFFGSGTQLSVL.

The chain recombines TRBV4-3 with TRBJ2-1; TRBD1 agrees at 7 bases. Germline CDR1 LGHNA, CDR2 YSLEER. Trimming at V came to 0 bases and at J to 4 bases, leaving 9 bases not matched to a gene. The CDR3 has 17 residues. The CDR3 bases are TGCGCCAGCAGCCAAGATCGAGGGGGCCCAATTTACAATGAGCAGTTCTTC. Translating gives CASSQDRGGPIYNEQFF.

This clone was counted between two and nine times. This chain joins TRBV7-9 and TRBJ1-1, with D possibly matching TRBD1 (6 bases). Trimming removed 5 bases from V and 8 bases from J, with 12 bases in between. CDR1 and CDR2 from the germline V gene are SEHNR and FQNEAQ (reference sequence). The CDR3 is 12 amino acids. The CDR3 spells CASSPPGTEAFF. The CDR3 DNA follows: TGTGCCAGCAGCCCCCCCGGGACAGAAGCTTTCTTT.

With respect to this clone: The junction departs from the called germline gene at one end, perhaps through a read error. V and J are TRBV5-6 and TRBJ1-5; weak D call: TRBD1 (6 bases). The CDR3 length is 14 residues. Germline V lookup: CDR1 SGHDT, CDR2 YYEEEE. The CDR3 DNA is TGTGCCAGCAGCTTGCAACAGGGCAACCAGCCCCAGCATTTT. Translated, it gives CASSLQQGNQPQHF.

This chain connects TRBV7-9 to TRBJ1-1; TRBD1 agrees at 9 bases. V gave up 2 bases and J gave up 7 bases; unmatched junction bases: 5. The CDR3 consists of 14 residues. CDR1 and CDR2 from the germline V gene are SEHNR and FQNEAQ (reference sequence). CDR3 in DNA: TGTGCCAGCAGCTTAAACAGGGGGCTGGATGAAGCTTTCTTT. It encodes CASSLNRGLDEAFF.

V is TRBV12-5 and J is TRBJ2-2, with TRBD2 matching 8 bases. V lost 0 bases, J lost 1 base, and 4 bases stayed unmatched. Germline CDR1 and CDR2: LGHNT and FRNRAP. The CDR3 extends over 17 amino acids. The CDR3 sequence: CASGLVSTSVNTGELFF. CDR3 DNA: TGTGCTAGTGGTTTGGTCTCGACTAGCGTGAACACCGGGGAGCTGTTTTTT.

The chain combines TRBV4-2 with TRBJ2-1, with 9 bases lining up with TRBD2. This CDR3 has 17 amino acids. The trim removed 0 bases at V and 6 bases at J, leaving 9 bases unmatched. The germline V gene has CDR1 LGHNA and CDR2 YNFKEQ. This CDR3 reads CASSQEFSGGTINEQFF. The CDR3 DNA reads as TGTGCCAGCAGCCAAGAGTTTAGCGGGGGTACCATCAATGAGCAGTTCTTC.

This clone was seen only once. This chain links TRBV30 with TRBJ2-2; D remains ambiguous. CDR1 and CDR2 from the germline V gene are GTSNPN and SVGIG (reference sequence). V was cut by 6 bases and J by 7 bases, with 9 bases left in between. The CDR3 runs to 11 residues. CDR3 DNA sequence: TGTGCCTGTTTTAATATCGGGGAGCTGTTTTTT. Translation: CACFNIGELFF.

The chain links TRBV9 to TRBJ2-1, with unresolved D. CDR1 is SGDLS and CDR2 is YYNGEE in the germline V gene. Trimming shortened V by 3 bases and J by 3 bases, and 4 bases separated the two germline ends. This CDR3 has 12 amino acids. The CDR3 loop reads CASSASYNEQFF. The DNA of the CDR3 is TGTGCCAGCAGCGCCAGCTACAATGAGCAGTTCTTC.

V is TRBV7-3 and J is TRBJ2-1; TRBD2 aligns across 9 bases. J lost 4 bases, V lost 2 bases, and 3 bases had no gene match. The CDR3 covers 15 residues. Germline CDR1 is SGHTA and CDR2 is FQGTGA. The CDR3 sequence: CASSLASGEYNEQFF. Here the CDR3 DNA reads TGTGCCAGCAGCTTAGCTAGCGGGGAGTACAATGAGCAGTTCTTC.

The CDR3 sequence is CASSEDRTGGYEQYF. The CDR3 DNA sequence: TGTGCCAGTAGCGAAGACCGGACAGGGGGTTACGAGCAGTACTTC. The V and J genes are TRBV19 and TRBJ2-7; 10 nucleotides match TRBD1. V shed 6 bases, J shed 4 bases, and the junction held 9 bases outside the gene matches. In germline, CDR1 is LNHDA, CDR2 SQIVND (reference sequence). This CDR3 is 15 amino acids long.

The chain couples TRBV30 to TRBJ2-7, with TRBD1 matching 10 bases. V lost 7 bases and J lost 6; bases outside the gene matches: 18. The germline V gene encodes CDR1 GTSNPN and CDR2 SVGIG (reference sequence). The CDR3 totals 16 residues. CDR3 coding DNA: TGTGCCTTGGAACCTACTACCGGGACAGGGGCTCTCGAGCAGTACTTC. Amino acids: CALEPTTGTGALEQYF.

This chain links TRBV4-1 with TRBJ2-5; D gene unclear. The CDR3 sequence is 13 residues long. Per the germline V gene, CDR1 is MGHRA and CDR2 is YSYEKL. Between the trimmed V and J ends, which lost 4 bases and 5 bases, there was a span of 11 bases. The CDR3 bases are TGCGCCAGCAGCCTCAAGGCCAGGGAGACCCAGTACTTC. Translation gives CASSLKARETQYF.

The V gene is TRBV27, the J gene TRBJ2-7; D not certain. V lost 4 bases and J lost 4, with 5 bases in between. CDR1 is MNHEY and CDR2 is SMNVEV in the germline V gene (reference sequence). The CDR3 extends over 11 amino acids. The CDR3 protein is CASSSNYEQYF. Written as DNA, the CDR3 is TGTGCCAGCAGTTCTAATTACGAGCAGTACTTC.

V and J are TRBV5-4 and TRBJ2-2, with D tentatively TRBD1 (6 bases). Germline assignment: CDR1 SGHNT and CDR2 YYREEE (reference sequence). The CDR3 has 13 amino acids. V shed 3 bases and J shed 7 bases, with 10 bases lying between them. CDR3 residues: CASSYLDSGELFF. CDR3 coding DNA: TGTGCCAGCAGCTACTTGGACAGCGGGGAGCTGTTTTTT.

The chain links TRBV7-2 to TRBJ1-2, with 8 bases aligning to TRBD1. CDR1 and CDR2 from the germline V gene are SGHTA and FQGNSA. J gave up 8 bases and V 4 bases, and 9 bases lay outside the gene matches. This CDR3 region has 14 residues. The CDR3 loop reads CASSSGQGVDGYTF. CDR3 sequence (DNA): TGTGCCAGCAGCTCTGGACAGGGAGTCGACGGCTACACCTTC.

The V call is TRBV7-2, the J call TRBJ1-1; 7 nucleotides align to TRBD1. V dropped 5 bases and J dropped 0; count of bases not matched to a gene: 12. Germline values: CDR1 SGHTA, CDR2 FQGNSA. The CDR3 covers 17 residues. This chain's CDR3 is CASSPGQERILNTEAFF. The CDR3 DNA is TGTGCCAGCAGCCCCGGACAGGAGAGGATATTGAACACTGAAGCTTTCTTT.

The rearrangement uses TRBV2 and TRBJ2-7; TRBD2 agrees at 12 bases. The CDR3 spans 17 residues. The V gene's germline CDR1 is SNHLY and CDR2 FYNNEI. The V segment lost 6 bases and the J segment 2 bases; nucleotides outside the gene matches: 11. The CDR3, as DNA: TGTGCCAGCAGCACCCCCCTGACTAGCGGGGGTACCTACGAGCAGTACTTC. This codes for CASSTPLTSGGTYEQYF. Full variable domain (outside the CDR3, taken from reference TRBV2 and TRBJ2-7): EPEVTQTPSHQVTQMGQEVILRCVPISNHLYFYWYRQILGQKVEFLVSFYNNEISEKSEIFDDQFSVERPDGSNFTLKIRSTKLEDSAMYFCASSTPLTSGGTYEQYFGPGTRLTVT.

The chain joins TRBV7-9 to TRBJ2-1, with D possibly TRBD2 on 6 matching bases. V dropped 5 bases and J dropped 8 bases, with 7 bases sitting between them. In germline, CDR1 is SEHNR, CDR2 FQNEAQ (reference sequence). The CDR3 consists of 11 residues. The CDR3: CASSASDEQFF. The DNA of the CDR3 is TGTGCCAGCAGCGCTAGCGATGAGCAGTTCTTC.